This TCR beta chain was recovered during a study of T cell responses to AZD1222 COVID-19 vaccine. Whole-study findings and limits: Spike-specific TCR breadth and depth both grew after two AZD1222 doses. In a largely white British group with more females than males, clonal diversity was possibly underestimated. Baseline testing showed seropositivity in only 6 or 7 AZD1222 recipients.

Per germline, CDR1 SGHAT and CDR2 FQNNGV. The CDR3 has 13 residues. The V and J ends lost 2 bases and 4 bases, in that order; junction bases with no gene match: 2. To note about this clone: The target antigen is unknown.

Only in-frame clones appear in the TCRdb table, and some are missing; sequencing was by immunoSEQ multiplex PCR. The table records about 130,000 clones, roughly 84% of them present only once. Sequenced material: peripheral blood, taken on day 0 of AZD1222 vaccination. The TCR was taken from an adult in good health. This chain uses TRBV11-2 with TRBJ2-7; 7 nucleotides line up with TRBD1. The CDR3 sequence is CASSLRQGYEQYF. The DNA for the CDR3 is TGTGCCAGCAGCTTACGACAGGGTTACGAGCAGTACTTC.